The rows below give T cell receptor beta chains drawn from one sample of a study of shared clonotypes between healthy human individuals. Method: immunoSEQ multiplex PCR; TCRdb's copy keeps in-frame clones and lacks some. The sample includes 2 million to 2.5 million clones, about 94% seen only once; the top ten take approximately 1.2%. Specimen: naive CD8+ T cells sorted from blood. The source of these receptors is a man between 18 and 29 years old in good health. CDR3s include the opening cysteine and the closing phenylalanine or tryptophan. A D gene is named only where the DNA matches it firmly. Clone size is not always given. Where it is, it says once, few, many or a class for expanded clones.

clone_size,v_call,j_call,d_call,cdr3_aa,cdr3_nt
once,TRBV7-9,TRBJ1-4,NA,CANQPLDRGEKLFF,TGTGCCAACCAACCTCTTGATCGCGGTGAAAAACTGTTTTTT
few,TRBV7-9,TRBJ1-1,NA,CASSLGQGNTEAFF,TGTGCCAGCAGCTTAGGCCAGGGGAACACTGAAGCTTTCTTT
once,TRBV5-1,TRBJ1-1,NA,CASSPLQVTAGTEAFF,TGCGCCAGCAGCCCTTTACAAGTGACAGCAGGGACTGAAGCTTTCTTT
NA,TRBV19,TRBJ1-1,NA,CASSVGGNTEAFF,TGTGCCAGTAGTGTGGGGGGGAACACTGAAGCTTTCTTT
NA,TRBV4-1,TRBJ2-7,TRBD1,CASSPGSGTGVGEQYF,TGCGCCAGCAGCCCAGGGTCTGGGACAGGGGTGGGCGAGCAGTACTTC
NA,TRBV6-1,TRBJ1-1,TRBD1,CASSEWGGGAEAFF,TGTGCCAGCAGTGAATGGGGAGGGGGCGCTGAAGCTTTCTTT
NA,TRBV5-1,TRBJ2-7,NA,CASGPDSTYEQYF,TGCGCCAGTGGCCCCGACAGCACCTACGAGCAGTACTTC
NA,TRBV6-1,TRBJ2-7,NA,CASRSSYEQYF,TGTGCCAGCAGGAGCTCCTACGAGCAGTACTTC
once,TRBV5-4,TRBJ1-2,TRBD1,CASSLEGTDPYGYTF,TGTGCCAGCAGCCTGGAAGGGACAGATCCCTATGGCTACACCTTC
NA,TRBV19,TRBJ1-5,NA,CASSIEVGGNQPQHF,TGTGCCAGTAGTATAGAGGTTGGCGGAAATCAGCCCCAGCATTTT
once,TRBV10-2,TRBJ1-1,NA,CASSELGVAEAFF,TGCGCCAGCAGTGAGTTGGGGGTAGCTGAAGCTTTCTTT
NA,TRBV5-5,TRBJ1-2,NA,CASSYGTDYGYTF,TGTGCCAGCAGCTACGGGACTGACTATGGCTACACCTTC
NA,TRBV5-4,TRBJ1-6,NA,CASSLTGHNSPLHF,TGTGCCAGCAGCTTGACAGGACATAATTCACCCCTCCACTTT
NA,TRBV7-9,TRBJ1-2,TRBD1,CASSLKGQGSGYTF,TGTGCCAGCAGCTTGAAGGGACAGGGATCCGGCTACACCTTC
NA,TRBV5-6,TRBJ2-2,NA,CASSWGVGTGELFF,TGTGCCAGCAGCTGGGGAGTTGGCACCGGGGAGCTGTTTTTT
NA,TRBV13,TRBJ2-7,TRBD2,CASSLGTSGGYYEQYF,TGTGCCAGCAGCTTAGGGACTAGCGGGGGGTACTACGAGCAGTACTTC
NA,TRBV7-9,TRBJ2-5,NA,CASSRSQGFNQETQYF,TGTGCCAGCAGTCGGAGTCAGGGGTTTAATCAAGAGACCCAGTACTTC
NA,TRBV6-1,TRBJ2-7,TRBD1,CAAGTDFYEQYF,TGTGCCGCAGGGACAGATTTTTACGAGCAGTACTTC
NA,TRBV4-1,TRBJ2-3,TRBD2,CASSQEHPLAVNTDTQYF,TGCGCCAGCAGCCAAGAACATCCTCTAGCGGTTAACACAGATACGCAGTATTTT
once,TRBV6-1,TRBJ2-7,NA,CASSEGRTYEQYF,TGTGCCAGCAGTGAGGGCAGGACCTACGAGCAGTACTTC
NA,TRBV15,TRBJ1-3,NA,CATSSSTIYF,TGTGCCACCAGCAGTAGTACCATATATTTT
NA,TRBV5-1,TRBJ2-7,NA,CASSLVPGGSYEQYF,TGCGCCAGCAGCTTGGTGCCTGGGGGAAGCTACGAGCAGTACTTC
NA,TRBV6-5,TRBJ1-4,TRBD1,CASSGTGANEKLFF,TGTGCCAGCAGTGGGACAGGAGCAAATGAAAAACTGTTTTTT
once,TRBV5-6,TRBJ2-7,NA,CASSRGAYEQYF,TGTGCCAGCAGCCGAGGCGCCTACGAGCAGTACTTC
NA,TRBV7-9,TRBJ2-7,NA,CASSLDLSYEQYF,TGTGCCAGCAGCTTAGACTTGTCCTACGAGCAGTACTTC
NA,TRBV5-1,TRBJ2-1,NA,CASSLVYDEQFF,TGCGCCAGCAGCTTGGTGTACGATGAGCAGTTCTTC
NA,TRBV28,TRBJ2-7,NA,CASSSQRLYEQYF,TGTGCCAGCAGTTCGCAGAGACTCTACGAGCAGTACTTC
NA,TRBV10-3,TRBJ2-3,TRBD2,CAISEVAGPTDTQYF,TGTGCCATCAGTGAAGTAGCGGGACCCACAGATACGCAGTATTTT